This T cell receptor beta chain was retrieved from a study of cytotoxic CD8 clonotypes in ibrutinib-treated CLL. Across the study: Timing of response sample collection was a median approximately twelve months after treatment start, with a range of 6 to 36.

CDR3 length: 14 amino acids. V was cut by 1 base and J by 1 base, with 7 bases left in between. Looked up from germline, CDR1 is KGHSH and CDR2 is LQKENI. Data came from immunoSEQ multiplex PCR; TCRdb stores just in-frame clones and leaves some out. The sample yields some 200,000 clones, approximately 70% seen once. The TCR sequence derives from a human donor with chronic lymphocytic leukemia. The sample in question was PBMCs, obtained after 12 months of ibrutinib treatment. The genes are TRBV18 and TRBJ2-5; D is undetermined. The CDR3 DNA sequence: TGTGCCAGCTCACCACGCTGGAGCCAAGAGACCCAGTACTTC. Amino acid sequence: CASSPRWSQETQYF.